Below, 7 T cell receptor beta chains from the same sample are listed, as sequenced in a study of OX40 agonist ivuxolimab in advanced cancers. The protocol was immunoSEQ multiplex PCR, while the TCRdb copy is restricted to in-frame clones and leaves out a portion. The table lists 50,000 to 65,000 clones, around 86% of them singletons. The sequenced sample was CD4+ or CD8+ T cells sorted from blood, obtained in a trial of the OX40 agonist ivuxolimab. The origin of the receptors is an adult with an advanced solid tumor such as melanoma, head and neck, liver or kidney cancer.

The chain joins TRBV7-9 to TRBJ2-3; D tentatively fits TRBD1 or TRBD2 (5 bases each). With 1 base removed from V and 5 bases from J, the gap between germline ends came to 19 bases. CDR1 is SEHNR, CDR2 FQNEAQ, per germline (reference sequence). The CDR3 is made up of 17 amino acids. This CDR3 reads CASSLDRGVQGGDTQYF. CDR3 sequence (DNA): TGTGCCAGCAGCTTAGACAGAGGGGTCCAGGGTGGAGATACGCAGTATTTT.

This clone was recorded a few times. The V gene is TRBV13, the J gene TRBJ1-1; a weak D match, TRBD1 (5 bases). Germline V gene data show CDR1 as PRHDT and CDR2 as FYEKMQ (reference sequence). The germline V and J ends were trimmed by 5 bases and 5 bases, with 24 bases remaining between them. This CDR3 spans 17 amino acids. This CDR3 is CASSPGGSGGAQTEAFF. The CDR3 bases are TGTGCCAGCAGCCCTGGGGGAAGTGGAGGGGCTCAAACTGAAGCTTTCTTT.

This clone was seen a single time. The CDR3 DNA follows: TGTGCCAGCAGTTTAAGTCCTCTTAGCAATCAGCCCCAGCATTTT. Encoded protein: CASSLSPLSNQPQHF. The genes are TRBV28 and TRBJ1-5; D is undetermined. The V gene's germline CDR1 is MDHEN and CDR2 SYDVKM. Trimming cost V 2 bases and J 0 bases, with 8 bases left between them. This CDR3 comprises 15 residues.

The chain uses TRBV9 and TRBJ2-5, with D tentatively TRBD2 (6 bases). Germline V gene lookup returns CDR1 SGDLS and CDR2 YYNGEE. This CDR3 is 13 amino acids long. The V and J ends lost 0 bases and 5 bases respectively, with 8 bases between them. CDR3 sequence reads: CASSVAGVETQYF. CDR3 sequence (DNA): TGTGCCAGCAGCGTAGCGGGAGTGGAGACCCAGTACTTC.

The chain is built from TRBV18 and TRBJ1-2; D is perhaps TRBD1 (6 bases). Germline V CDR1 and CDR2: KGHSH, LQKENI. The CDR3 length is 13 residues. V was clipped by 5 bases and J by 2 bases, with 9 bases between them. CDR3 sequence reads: CASSKDRNYGYTF. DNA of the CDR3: TGTGCCAGCTCAAAGGACAGAAACTATGGCTACACCTTC. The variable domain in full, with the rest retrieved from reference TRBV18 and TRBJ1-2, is NAGVMQNPRHLVRRRGQEARLRCSPMKGHSHVYWYRQLPEEGLKFMVYLQKENIIDESGMPKERFSAEFPKEGPSILRIQQVVRGDSAAYFCASSKDRNYGYTFGSGTRLTVV.

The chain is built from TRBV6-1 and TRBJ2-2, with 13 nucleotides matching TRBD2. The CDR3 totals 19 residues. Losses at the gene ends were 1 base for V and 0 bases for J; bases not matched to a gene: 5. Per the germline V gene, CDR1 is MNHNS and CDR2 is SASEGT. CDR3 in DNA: TGTGCCAGCAGTGAAGAAGGACTAGCGGGAGAACCGAACACCGGGGAGCTGTTTTTT. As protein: CASSEEGLAGEPNTGELFF.

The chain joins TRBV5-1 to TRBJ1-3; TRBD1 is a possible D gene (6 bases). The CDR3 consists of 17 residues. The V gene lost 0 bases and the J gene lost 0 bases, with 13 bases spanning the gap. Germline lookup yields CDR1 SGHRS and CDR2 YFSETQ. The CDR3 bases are TGCGCCAGCAGCTTGGCCCCCACAGGGTCCTCTGGAAACACCATATATTTT. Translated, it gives CASSLAPTGSSGNTIYF.